This T cell receptor (beta chain) was sequenced for a study of OX40 agonist ivuxolimab in advanced cancers. At the level of the whole study: Ivuxolimab was a fully human IgG2 agonistic monoclonal antibody targeting the costimulatory receptor OX40 (CD134). Partial responses occurred in three dose-escalation patients, of whom one had hepatocellular carcinoma and two had cutaneous melanoma. The dose-escalation cohort was over 70% male with a mean age of about 54 years, ranging from roughly 23 to 90. Intravenous ivuxolimab was administered to patients every 2 weeks at six dose levels: 0.01, 0.1, 0.3, 1.5, 3 and 10 mg/kg. Of the 50 to 55 patients in dose escalation, approximately 20 had hepatocellular carcinoma, some 15 had melanoma, 9 had renal cell carcinoma and 9 had head and neck cancer. Patients were allowed to have had prior anti-PD-1, anti-PD-L1 or anti-CTLA-4 therapy, and more than 30% of the dose-escalation patients had previously received checkpoint inhibitors. The paper describes the monotherapy dose-escalation part (N of about 52 patients) of the phase I trial of ivuxolimab. The point of sequencing TCRbeta in the periphery was to test whether ivuxolimab changed TCR sequence diversity and drove clonal T-cell expansion. Study-level results and caveats: The antigen specificity of the clonally expanded peripheral T cells was not determined. At doses of 0.1 to 3.0 mg/kg, clonal expansion of both CD4+ and CD8+ blood T cells was observed from baseline to week 6. On average, CD8+ T cells showed more expanded clones than CD4+ T cells after ivuxolimab. Low levels of normalized T-cell clonal expansion were also seen in some patients who did not respond. In partial responders in the 0.1-3.0 mg/kg groups, normalized peripheral clonal expansion was found to be among the lowest, especially among CD8+ T cells.

Patients with a history of autoimmune disease or receiving systemic immunosuppression were excluded from the trial. Peripheral blood for TCR sequencing was drawn from every dose cohort at baseline, at cycle 4 day 1 and at cycle 7 day 1. Samples came from an open-label, multicenter, first-in-human phase I dose-escalation trial of ivuxolimab. Adults with locally advanced or metastatic melanoma, renal cell carcinoma, hepatocellular carcinoma or head and neck squamous cell carcinoma were enrolled in the trial. Before TCR sequencing, CD4+ T cells and CD8+ T cells from peripheral blood were sorted into separate populations. For sequencing of the TCRbeta CDR3 region, genomic DNA was extracted from the sorted cells. TCRbeta CDR3 regions were sequenced using the immunoSEQ Assay. The immuneACCESS repertoire file appears here via TCRdb, limited to in-frame rearrangements. These files lack a portion of the clones; in checked studies, under half of the deficit traces to unresolved V genes, and the cause of the others is not known. The sample profile shows 25,000 to 35,000 clones; around four fifths of them were found once. The ten biggest clones cover roughly a quarter of the sample.

About this clone: This clone's antigen is unknown. Per-nucleotide qualities are absent, and no much larger clonotype sits a single base away.

V is pruned by 5 bases and J by 0 bases, leaving 5 bases of the junction without a gene match. CDR1 SGHTA and CDR2 FQGNSA were looked up in the germline V gene. The CDR3 runs 16 residues from the cysteine to the phenylalanine. Only the CDR3 DNA is retained, 48 bases long and in frame from the first base. This sequence was found in an adult with an advanced solid tumor such as melanoma, head and neck, liver or kidney cancer. The rearranged chain carries TRBV7-2 and TRBJ2-2, with TRBD2 identical over 8 junction bases. The sample consisted of CD4+ or CD8+ T cells sorted from blood, taken in a trial of the OX40 agonist ivuxolimab. The CDR3 here reads CASSPRLATNTGELFF. The DNA sequence reads TGTGCCAGCAGCCCGCGACTAGCGACGAACACCGGGGAGCTGTTTTTT.